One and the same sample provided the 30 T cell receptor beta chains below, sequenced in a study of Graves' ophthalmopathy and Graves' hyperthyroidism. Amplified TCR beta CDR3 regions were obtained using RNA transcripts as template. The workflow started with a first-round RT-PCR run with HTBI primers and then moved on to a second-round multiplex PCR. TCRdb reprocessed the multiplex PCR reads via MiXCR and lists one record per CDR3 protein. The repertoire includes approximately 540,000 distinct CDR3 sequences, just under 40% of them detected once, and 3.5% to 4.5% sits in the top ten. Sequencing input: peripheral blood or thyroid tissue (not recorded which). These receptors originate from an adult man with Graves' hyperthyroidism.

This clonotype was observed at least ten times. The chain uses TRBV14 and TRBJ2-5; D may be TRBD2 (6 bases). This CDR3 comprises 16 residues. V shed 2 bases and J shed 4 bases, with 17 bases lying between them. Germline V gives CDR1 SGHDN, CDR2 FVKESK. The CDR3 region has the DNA TGTGCCAGCAGCCAAAGGTCGCAGGGACTCCGAGAGACCCAGTACTTC. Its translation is CASSQRSQGLRETQYF.

The CDR3 is CSGLGPVNTEAFF. For the CDR3, the DNA is TGCAGCGGACTGGGCCCGGTTAACACTGAAGCTTTCTTT. The V and J genes are TRBV29-1 and TRBJ1-1, with no clear D. The CDR3 is 13 amino acids. Germline CDR1 reads SQVTM; CDR2 reads ANQGSEA. The V gene lost 7 bases and the J gene lost 2 bases, with 14 bases spanning the gap.

In DNA, the CDR3 is TGCAGTGCCAGCAGCTACACAGGGGAGGAAGAAAAACTGTTTTTT. This translates into CSASSYTGEEEKLFF. This chain links TRBV20-1 with TRBJ1-4, with 7 bases fitting TRBD1. Looked up from germline, CDR1 is DFQATT and CDR2 is SNEGSKA (reference sequence). Trimming at V came to 6 bases and at J to 8 bases, leaving 15 bases not matched to a gene. This CDR3 comprises 15 residues.

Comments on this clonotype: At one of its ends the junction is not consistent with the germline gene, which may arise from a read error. The CDR3 reads CASSLGQQNTRELFF. DNA for the CDR3: TGTGCCAGCAGCTTAGGACAGCAAAACACCAGGGAGCTGTTTTTT. V and J are TRBV7-3 and TRBJ2-2, with a possible D match to TRBD1 (6 bases). The length of the CDR3 is 15 residues. CDR1 SGHTA and CDR2 FQGTGA come from the germline V gene.

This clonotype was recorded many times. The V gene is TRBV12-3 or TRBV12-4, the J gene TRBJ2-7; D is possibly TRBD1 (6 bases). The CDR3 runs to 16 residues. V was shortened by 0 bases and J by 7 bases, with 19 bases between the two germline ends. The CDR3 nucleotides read TGTGCCAGCAGTTTAGCGGAATTGGTATTAGGGGGTGAGCAGTACTTC. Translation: CASSLAELVLGGEQYF.

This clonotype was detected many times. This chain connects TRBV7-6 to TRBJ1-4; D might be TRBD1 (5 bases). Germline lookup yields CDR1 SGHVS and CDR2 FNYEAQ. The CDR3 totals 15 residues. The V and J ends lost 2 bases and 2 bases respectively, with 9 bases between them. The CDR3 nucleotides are TGTGCCAGCAGCTTATGGGGCTCTACTAATGAAAAACTGTTTTTT. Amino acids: CASSLWGSTNEKLFF.

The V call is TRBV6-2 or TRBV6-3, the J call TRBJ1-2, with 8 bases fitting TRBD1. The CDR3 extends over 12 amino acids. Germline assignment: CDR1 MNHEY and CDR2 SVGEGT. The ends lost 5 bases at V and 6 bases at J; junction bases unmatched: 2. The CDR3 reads CASSMTGDGYTF. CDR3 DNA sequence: TGTGCCAGCAGTATGACAGGGGATGGCTACACCTTC.

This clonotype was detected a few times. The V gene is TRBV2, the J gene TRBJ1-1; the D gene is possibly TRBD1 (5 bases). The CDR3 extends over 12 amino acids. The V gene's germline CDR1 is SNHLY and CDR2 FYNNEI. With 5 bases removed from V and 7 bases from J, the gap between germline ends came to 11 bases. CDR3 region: CASSWTQDEAFF. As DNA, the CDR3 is TGTGCCAGCAGTTGGACACAAGATGAAGCTTTCTTT.

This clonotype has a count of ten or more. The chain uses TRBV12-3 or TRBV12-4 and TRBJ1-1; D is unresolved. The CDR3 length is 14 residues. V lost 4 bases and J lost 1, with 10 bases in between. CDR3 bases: TGTGCCAGCAGTTCATCGGGATGGAACACTGAAGCTTTCTTT. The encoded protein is CASSSSGWNTEAFF.

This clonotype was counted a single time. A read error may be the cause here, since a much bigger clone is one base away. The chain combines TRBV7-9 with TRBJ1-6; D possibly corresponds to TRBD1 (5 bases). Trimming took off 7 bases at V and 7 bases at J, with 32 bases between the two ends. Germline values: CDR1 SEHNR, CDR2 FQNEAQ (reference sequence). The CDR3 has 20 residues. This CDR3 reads CASNFAIGTPFFEGNSPLHF. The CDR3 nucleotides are TGTGCCAGCAACTTTGCAATCGGGACTCCATTTTTCGAGGGGAATTCACCCCTCCACTTT.

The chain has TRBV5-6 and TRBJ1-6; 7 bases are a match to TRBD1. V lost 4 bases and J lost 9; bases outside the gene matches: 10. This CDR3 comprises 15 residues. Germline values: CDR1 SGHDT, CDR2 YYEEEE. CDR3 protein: CASSDRTGGVSPLHF. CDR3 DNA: TGTGCCAGCAGCGATCGGACAGGTGGGGTTTCACCCCTCCACTTT.

The CDR3 coding sequence is TGTGCCATCAGTGTGGCGGGAGGCTACACCTTC. Its protein is CAISVAGGYTF. This rearrangement joins TRBV10-3 to TRBJ1-2, with D uncertain. This CDR3 comprises 11 residues. Germline CDR1 ENHRY, CDR2 SYGVKD. Trimming took off 4 bases at V and 8 bases at J, with 8 bases between the two ends.

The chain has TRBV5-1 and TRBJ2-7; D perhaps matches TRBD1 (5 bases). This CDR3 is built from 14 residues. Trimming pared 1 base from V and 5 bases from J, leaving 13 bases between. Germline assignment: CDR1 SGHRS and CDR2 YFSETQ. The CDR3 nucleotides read TGCGCCAGCAGCTTGATGTCAGGGTTCGACGAGCAGTACTTC. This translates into CASSLMSGFDEQYF. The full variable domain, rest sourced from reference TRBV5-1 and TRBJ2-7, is KAGVTQTPRYLIKTRGQQVTLSCSPISGHRSVSWYQQTPGQGLQFLFEYFSETQRNKGNFPGRFSGRQFSNSRSEMNVSTLELGDSALYLCASSLMSGFDEQYFGPGTRLTVT.

This CDR3 is CASSPSGGPPSYEQYF. The CDR3 nucleotides are TGTGCCAGCAGCCCTAGCGGGGGTCCGCCCTCCTACGAGCAGTACTTC. V is TRBV7-2 and J is TRBJ2-7; 10 positions match TRBD2. The CDR3 has 16 amino acids. J was trimmed by 0 bases and V by 5 bases; bases with no gene match: 7. Germline V gene sequence: CDR1 SGHTA, CDR2 FQGNSA.

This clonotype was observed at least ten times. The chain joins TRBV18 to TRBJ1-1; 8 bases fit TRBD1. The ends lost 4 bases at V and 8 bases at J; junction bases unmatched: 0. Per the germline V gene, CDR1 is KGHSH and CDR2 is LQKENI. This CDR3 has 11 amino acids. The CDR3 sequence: CASSRQGEAFF. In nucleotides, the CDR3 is TGTGCCAGCTCACGACAGGGGGAAGCTTTCTTT.

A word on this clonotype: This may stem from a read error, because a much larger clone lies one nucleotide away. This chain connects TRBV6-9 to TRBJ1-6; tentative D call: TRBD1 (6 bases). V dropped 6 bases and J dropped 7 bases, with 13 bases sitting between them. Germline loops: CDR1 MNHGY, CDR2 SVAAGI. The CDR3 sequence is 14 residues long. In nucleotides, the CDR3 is TGTGCCAGCAGCTTGGGGGCAGTAAATTCACCCCTCCACTTT. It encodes CASSLGAVNSPLHF.

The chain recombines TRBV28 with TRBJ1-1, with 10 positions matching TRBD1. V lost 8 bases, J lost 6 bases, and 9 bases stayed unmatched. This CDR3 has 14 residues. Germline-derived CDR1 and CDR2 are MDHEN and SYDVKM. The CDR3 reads CASGAGTGDPEAFF. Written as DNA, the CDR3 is TGTGCCAGCGGGGCCGGGACAGGGGATCCTGAAGCTTTCTTT.

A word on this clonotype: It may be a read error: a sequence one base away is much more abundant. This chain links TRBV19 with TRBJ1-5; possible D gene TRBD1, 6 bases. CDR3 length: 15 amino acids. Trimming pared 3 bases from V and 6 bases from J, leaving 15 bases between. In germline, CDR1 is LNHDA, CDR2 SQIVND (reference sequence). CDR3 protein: CASSMSRGGPQPQHF. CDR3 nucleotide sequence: TGTGCCAGTAGTATGTCCAGGGGTGGTCCTCAGCCCCAGCATTTT.

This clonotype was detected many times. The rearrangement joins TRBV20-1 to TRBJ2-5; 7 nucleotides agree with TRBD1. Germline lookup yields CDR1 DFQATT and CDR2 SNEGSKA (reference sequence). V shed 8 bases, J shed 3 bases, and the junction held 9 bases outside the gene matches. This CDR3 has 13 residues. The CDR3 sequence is CSTTGVPKETQYF. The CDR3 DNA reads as TGCAGTACTACAGGGGTCCCAAAAGAGACCCAGTACTTC.

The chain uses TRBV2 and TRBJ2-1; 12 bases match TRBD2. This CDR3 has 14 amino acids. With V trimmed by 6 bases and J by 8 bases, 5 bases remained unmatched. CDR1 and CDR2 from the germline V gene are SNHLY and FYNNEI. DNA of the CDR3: TGTGCCAGCAGGTTGACTAGCGGGAGTGATGAGCAGTTCTTC. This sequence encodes CASRLTSGSDEQFF.

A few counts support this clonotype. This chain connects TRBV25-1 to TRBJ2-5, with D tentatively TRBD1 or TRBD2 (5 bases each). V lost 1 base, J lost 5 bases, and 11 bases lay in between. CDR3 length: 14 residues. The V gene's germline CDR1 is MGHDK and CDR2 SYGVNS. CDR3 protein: CASSEFGGGETQYF. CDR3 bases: TGTGCCAGCAGTGAATTTGGGGGTGGGGAGACCCAGTACTTC.

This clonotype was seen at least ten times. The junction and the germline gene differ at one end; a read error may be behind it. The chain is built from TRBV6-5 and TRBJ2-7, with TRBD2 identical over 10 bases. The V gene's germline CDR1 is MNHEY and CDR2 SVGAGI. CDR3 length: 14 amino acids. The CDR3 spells CASRNLAGEYEQYF. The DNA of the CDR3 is TGTGCAAGCAGGAACCTAGCGGGAGAGTACGAGCAGTACTTC.

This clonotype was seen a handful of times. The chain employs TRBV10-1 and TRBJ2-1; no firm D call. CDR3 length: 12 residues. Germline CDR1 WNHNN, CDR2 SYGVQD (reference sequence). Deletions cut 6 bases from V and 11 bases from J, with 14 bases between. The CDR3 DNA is TGCGCCAGCAGCGCATCGAAACAGAAGCAGTTCTTC. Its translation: CASSASKQKQFF.

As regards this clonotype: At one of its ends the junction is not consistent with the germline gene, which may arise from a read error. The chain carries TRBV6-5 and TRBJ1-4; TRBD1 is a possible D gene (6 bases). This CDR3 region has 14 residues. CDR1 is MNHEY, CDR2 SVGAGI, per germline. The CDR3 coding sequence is TGTGCCATCAGTGAGGGGGGGACAAATGAAAAACTGTTTTTT. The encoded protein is CAISEGGTNEKLFF.

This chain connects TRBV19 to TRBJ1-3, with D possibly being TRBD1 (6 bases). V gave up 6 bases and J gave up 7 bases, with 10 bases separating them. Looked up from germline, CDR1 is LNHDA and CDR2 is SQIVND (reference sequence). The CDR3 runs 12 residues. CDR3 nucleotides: TGTGCCAGTAGGGACAGAGGGAACACCATATATTTT. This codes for CASRDRGNTIYF.

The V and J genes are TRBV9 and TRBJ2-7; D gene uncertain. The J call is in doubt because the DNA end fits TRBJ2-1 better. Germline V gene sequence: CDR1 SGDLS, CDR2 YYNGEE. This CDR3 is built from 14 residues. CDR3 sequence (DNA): TGTGCCAGCAGCGTAGTCCGCCTCGGCGGTGAGCAGTTCTTC. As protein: CASSVVRLGGEQFF.

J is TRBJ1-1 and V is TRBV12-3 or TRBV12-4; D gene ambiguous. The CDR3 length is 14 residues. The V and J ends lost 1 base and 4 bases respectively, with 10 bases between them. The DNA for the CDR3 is TGTGCCAGCAGTTTAGGGCTAGCGGGCACTGAAGCTTTCTTT. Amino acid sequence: CASSLGLAGTEAFF.

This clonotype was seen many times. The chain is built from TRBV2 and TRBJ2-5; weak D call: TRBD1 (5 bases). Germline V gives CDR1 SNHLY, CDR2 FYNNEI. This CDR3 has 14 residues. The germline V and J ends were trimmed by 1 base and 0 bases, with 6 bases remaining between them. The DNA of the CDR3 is TGTGCCAGCAGTGAAGACAGGAACCAAGAGACCCAGTACTTC. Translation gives CASSEDRNQETQYF.

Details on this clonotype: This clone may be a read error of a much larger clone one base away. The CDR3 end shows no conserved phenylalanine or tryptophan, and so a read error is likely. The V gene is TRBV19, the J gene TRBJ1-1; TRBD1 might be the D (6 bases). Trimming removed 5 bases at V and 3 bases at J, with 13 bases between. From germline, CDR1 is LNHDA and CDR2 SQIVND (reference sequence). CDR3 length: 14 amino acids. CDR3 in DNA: TGTGCCAGTAGTGACCTACAGGGCTACACTGAAGCTTTCCTT. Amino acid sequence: CASSDLQGYTEAFL.

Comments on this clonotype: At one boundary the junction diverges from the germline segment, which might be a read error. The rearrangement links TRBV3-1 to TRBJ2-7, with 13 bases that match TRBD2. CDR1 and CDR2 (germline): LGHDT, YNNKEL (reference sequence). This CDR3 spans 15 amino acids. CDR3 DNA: TGTACCAGCAGCCGATGGACTAGCGGGAGCTACGAGCAGTACTTC. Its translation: CTSSRWTSGSYEQYF.